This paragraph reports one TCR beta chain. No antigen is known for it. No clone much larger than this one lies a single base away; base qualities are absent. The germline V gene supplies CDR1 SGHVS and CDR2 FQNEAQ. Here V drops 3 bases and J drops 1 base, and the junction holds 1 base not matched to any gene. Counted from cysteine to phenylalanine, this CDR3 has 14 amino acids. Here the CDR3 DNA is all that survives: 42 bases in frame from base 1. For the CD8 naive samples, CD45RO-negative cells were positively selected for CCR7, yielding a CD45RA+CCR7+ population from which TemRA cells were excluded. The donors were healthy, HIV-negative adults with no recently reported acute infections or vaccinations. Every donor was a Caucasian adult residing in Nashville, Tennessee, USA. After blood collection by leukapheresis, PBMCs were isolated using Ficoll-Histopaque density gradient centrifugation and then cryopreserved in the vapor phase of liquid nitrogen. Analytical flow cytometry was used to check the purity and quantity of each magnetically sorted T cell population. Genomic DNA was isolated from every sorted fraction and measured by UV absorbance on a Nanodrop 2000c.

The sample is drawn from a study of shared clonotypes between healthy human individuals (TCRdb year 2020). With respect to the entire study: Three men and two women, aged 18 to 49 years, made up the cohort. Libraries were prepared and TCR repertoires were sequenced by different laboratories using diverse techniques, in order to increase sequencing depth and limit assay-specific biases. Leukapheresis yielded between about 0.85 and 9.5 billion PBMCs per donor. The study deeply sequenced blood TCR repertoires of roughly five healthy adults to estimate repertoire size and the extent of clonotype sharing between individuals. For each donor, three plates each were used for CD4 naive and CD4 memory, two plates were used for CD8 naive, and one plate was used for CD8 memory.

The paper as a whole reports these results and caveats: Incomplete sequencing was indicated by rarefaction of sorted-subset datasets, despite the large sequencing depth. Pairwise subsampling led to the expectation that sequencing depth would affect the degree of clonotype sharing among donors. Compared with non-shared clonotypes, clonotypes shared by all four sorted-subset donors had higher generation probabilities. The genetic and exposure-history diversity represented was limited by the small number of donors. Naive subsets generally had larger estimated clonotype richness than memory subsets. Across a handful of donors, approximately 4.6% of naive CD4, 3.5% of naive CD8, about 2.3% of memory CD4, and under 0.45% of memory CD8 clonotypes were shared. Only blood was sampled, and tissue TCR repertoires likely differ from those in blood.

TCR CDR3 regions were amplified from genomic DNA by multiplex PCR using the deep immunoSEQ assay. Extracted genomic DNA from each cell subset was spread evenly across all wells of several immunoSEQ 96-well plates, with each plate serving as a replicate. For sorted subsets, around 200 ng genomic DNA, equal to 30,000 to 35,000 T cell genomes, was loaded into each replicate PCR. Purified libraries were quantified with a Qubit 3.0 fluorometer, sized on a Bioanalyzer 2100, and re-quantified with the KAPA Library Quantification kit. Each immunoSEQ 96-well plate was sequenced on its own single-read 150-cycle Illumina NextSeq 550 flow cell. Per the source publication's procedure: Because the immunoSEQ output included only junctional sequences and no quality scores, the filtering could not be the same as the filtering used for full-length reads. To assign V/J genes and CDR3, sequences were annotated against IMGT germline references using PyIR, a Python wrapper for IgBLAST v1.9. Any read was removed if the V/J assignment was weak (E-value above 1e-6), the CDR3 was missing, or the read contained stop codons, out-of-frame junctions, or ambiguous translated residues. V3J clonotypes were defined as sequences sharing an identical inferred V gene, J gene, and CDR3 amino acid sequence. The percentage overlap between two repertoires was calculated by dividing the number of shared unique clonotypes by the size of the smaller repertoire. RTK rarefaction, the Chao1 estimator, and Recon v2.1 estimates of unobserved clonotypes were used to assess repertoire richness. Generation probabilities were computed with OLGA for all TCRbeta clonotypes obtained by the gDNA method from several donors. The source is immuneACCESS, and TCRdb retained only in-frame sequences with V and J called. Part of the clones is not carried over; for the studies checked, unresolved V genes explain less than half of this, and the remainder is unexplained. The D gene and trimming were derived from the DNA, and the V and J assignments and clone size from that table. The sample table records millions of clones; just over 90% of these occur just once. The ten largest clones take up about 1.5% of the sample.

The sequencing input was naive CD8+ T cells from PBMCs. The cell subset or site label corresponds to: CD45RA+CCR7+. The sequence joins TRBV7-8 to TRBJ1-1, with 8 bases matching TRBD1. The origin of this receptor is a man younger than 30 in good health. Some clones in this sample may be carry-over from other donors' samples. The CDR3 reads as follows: CASSFDRGNTEAFF. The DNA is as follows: TGTGCCAGCAGCTTCGACAGGGGGAACACTGAAGCTTTCTTT. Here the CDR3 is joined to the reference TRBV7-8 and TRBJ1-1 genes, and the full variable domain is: GAGVSQSPRYKVAKRGQDVALRCDPISGHVSLFWYQQALGQGPEFLTYFQNEAQLDKSGLPSDRFFAERPEGSVSTLKIQRTQQEDSAVYLCASSFDRGNTEAFFGQGTRLTVV.